The entry below gives a single TCR beta chain sequence along with its context. Its antigen is unidentified. The trim removed 5 bases at V and 10 bases at J, leaving 23 bases unmatched. The CDR3 covers 18 residues. The germline V gene has CDR1 LGHDT and CDR2 YNNKEL (reference sequence). This entry is derived from a study of persistence of HIV-infected CD4 T cells. Anti-CD3/anti-CD28 beads served as a nonspecific positive control stimulus. Sorting selected CD4+ T cells upregulating both CD40 ligand and CD69. The immunoSEQ assay was version 4, run in survey mode. This table comes from immunoSEQ multiplex PCR, and its TCRdb copy is limited to in-frame clones, with some not included. The data show about 45,000 clones, around 90% seen once.

This chain uses TRBV3-1 (or the pseudogene TRBV3-2) with TRBJ1-5; 7 bases map to TRBD1. The sequenced sample was CD4+ T cells sorted from PBMCs after 18-hour stimulation, obtained from a patient who received antiretroviral therapy. The receptor comes from an adult woman with HIV who was CMV-seropositive. The CDR3 DNA follows: TGTGCCAGCAGCAATTATACAGGGGCGATAACCCCAGTTGAACCCCAGCATTTT. This sequence encodes CASSNYTGAITPVEPQHF.